The T cell receptor beta chain described here comes from a study of post-analysis software for immune sequencing data. Study conclusions and caveats: Under F measure analysis, samples from one preparation batch co-clustered strongly. Patients showed TRBV5-6, TRBV5-1 and TRBV20-1 among 4 or 5 TRBV segments more frequent than in controls. Multiple sclerosis was associated with a significant reduction in normalized Chao1 diversity relative to controls.

A remark on this clonotype: Antigen specificity is unknown.

Unique molecular identifiers tagged the TCR beta cDNA libraries. From approximately 0.95 to 9.8 million T cells, roughly 530,000 cDNA molecules were obtained. TCRdb passed the PCR reads through MiXCR, listing each CDR3 protein once. The top ten hold approximately 4.5% of the sample, which has about 820,000 distinct CDR3 sequences, approximately 50% seen once. V lost 6 bases and J lost 7; bases outside the gene matches: 14. The length of the CDR3 is 16 residues. Germline CDR1 MNHEY, CDR2 SVGAGI. The material sequenced was blood. The origin of this receptor is a girl aged 10-17 years with multiple sclerosis. V usage is TRBV6-5 and J usage is TRBJ2-1, with 8 bases lining up with TRBD2. Here the CDR3 DNA reads TGTGCCAGCAGCCGAGCGGGAGAATGGTCTGGTAATGAGCAGTTCTTC. Translated, it gives CASSRAGEWSGNEQFF.